This entry lists 14 T cell receptor beta chains sequenced from one sample in a study of blood T cell repertoires in COVID-19. Only in-frame clones appear in the TCRdb table, and some are missing; sequencing was by immunoSEQ multiplex PCR. This sample carries more than 300,000 clones, around nine tenths of them seen once, and the ten largest clones take around 3.5%. The sequencing input was peripheral blood. The receptor set was obtained from a woman aged 18-35 years who had recovered from COVID-19.

This chain connects TRBV19 to TRBJ1-5; a weak D match, TRBD1 (5 bases). Germline CDR1 LNHDA, CDR2 SQIVND (reference sequence). V lost 9 bases and J 2 bases, leaving 20 bases between the germline ends. The CDR3 is 16 amino acids. The DNA for the CDR3 is TGTGCCAGCAACTTCCCAGGGATAAGCCGCAATCAGCCCCAGCATTTT. The encoded protein is CASNFPGISRNQPQHF.

The J gene is TRBJ1-1, the V gene TRBV23-1; weak D call: TRBD1 (5 bases). TRBV23-1 is assigned to the ORF class and has an uncertain function. V was clipped by 2 bases and J by 1 base, with 11 bases between them. There are 15 residues in the CDR3. Here the CDR3 DNA reads TGCGCCAGCAGTCAACCGAAAGGGGCGAACACTGAAGCTTTCTTT. This gives the protein CASSQPKGANTEAFF.

The V call is TRBV3-1 (or the pseudogene TRBV3-2), the J call TRBJ2-1, with 9 bases lining up with TRBD2. The CDR3 runs to 19 residues. The V gene end was trimmed by 1 base and the J gene end by 5 bases; junction bases not matched to a gene: 15. The germline V gene has CDR1 LGHDT and CDR2 YNNKEL (reference sequence). As DNA, the CDR3 is TGTGCCAGCAGCCAAGGTGCTTTCGGGGCGGGAGGGAGAAACAATGAGCAGTTCTTC. Translation gives CASSQGAFGAGGRNNEQFF.

The chain recombines TRBV24-1 with TRBJ2-7; D is unclear. Germline V gene data show CDR1 as KGHDR and CDR2 as SFDVKD. The CDR3 runs to 11 residues. Between the trimmed V and J ends, which lost 9 bases and 4 bases, there was a span of 9 bases. The CDR3 protein is CATPGTYEQYV. CDR3 DNA: TGTGCCACCCCAGGAACTTACGAGCAGTACGTC.

This chain joins TRBV6-6 and TRBJ2-4; perhaps TRBD1 as D (6 bases). Germline V gives CDR1 MNHNY, CDR2 SVGAGI (reference sequence). The ends were cut back, 5 bases at V and 0 bases at J, with 14 bases in the middle. The CDR3 totals 16 residues. This CDR3 is CASSISGAQAKNIQYF. The DNA of the CDR3 is TGTGCCAGCAGTATTTCAGGGGCCCAAGCCAAAAACATTCAGTACTTC.

This clone was seen just once. The CDR3 protein is CASSYSIDRVGGANVLTF. The CDR3, as DNA: TGTGCCAGCAGTTACTCTATCGACAGGGTAGGTGGGGCCAACGTCCTGACTTTC. The rearrangement uses TRBV6-2 or TRBV6-3 and TRBJ2-6; 7 bases fit TRBD1. This CDR3 comprises 18 residues. Germline V CDR1 and CDR2: MNHEY, SVGEGT. The ends lost 0 bases at V and 3 bases at J; junction bases unmatched: 8.

This chain connects TRBV7-9 to TRBJ1-1; D is perhaps TRBD1 (5 bases). The length of the CDR3 is 19 residues. Trimming pared 5 bases from V and 6 bases from J, leaving 31 bases between. Germline V gene lookup returns CDR1 SEHNR and CDR2 FQNEAQ (reference sequence). In DNA, the CDR3 is TGTGCCAGCAGCCCGGGCCCAGGGCCCCAGGGCGCAGGTAGGGCTGAAGCTTTCTTT. This sequence encodes CASSPGPGPQGAGRAEAFF.

The V call is TRBV19, the J call TRBJ1-5, with 8 bases identical to TRBD1. The CDR3 is made up of 15 amino acids. Germline assignment: CDR1 LNHDA and CDR2 SQIVND (reference sequence). The J segment lost 5 bases and the V segment lost 3 bases, leaving 6 bases of the junction unmatched. DNA for the CDR3: TGTGCCAGTAGTATTTTAGGACAGGGAGATCAGCCCCAGCATTTT. This encodes CASSILGQGDQPQHF.

The chain has TRBV12-5 and TRBJ2-1; 8 bases fit TRBD2. Trimming took 6 bases from V and 5 from J; bases not matched to a gene: 3. Germline assignment: CDR1 LGHNT and CDR2 FRNRAP. The CDR3 has 13 residues. The CDR3 sequence: CASGAGAHNEQFF. CDR3 in DNA: TGTGCTAGTGGAGCGGGAGCCCACAATGAGCAGTTCTTC.

The chain has TRBV6-1 and TRBJ1-4; D unclear. Germline assignment: CDR1 MNHNS and CDR2 SASEGT. CDR3 length: 13 amino acids. V lost 3 bases, J lost 8 bases, and 10 bases lay in between. The CDR3 is CASSEREDEKLFF. The CDR3, as DNA: TGTGCCAGCAGTGAGAGGGAAGACGAAAAACTGTTTTTT.

The chain recombines TRBV10-3 with TRBJ1-6, with 7 nucleotides matching TRBD1. There are 14 residues in the CDR3. Trimming cost V 6 bases and J 7 bases; bases outside gene matches: 6. Germline lookup yields CDR1 ENHRY and CDR2 SYGVKD. CDR3 DNA sequence: TGTGCCATCAGCCGGGACAGTTCAAATTCACCCCTCCACTTT. Its translation is CAISRDSSNSPLHF.

The chain employs TRBV24-1 and TRBJ2-1; 7 nucleotides match TRBD2. Germline V gives CDR1 KGHDR, CDR2 SFDVKD. This CDR3 has 15 amino acids. The ends lost 0 bases at V and 8 bases at J; junction bases unmatched: 6. The CDR3 DNA reads as TGTGCCACCAGTGATTTGAGGGGACTACACGATGAGCAGTTCTTC. Amino acid sequence: CATSDLRGLHDEQFF.

This clone was recorded only once. This CDR3 is also generated by other DNA sequences in the sample. The rearrangement uses TRBV27 and TRBJ2-1; no clear D. The ends were cut back, 8 bases at V and 4 bases at J, with 9 bases in the middle. Germline V gene lookup returns CDR1 MNHEY and CDR2 SMNVEV (reference sequence). This CDR3 comprises 12 residues. The CDR3 DNA is TGTGCCAGCCGCCGCGGTTACAATGAGCAGTTCTTC. Protein sequence: CASRRGYNEQFF.

The chain couples TRBV5-5 to TRBJ2-3, with a tentative D call TRBD1 (5 bases). CDR3 size: 15 residues. The germline V gene encodes CDR1 SGHKS and CDR2 YYEKEE (reference sequence). V was shortened by 5 bases and J by 2 bases, with 15 bases between the two germline ends. The CDR3 protein is CASREQDPFTDTQYF. The CDR3 DNA sequence: TGTGCCAGCAGGGAACAGGACCCGTTCACAGATACGCAGTATTTT.